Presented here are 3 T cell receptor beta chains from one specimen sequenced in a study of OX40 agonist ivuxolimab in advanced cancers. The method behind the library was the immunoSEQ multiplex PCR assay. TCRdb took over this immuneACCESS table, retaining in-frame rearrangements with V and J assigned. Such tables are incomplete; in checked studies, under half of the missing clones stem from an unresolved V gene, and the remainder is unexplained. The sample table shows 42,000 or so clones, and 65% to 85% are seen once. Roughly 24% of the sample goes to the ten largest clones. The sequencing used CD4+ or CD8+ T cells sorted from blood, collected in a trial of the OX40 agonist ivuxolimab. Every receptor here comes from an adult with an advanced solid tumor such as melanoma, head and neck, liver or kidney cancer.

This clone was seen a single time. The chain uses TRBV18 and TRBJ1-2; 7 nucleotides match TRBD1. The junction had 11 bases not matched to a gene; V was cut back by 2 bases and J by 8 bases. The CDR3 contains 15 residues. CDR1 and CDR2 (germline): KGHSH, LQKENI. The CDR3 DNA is TGTGCCAGCTCACCAGGACAGGCCCTTGTAGGGGGCTACACCTTC. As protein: CASSPGQALVGGYTF.

The CDR3 bases are TGTGCCAGCAGCTACCGGGCCCCCACGGAGACCCAGTACTTC. This encodes CASSYRAPTETQYF. The chain is built from TRBV5-4 and TRBJ2-5; D is unclear. The CDR3 sequence is 14 residues long. V was shortened by 3 bases and J by 5 bases, with 14 bases between the two germline ends. CDR1 and CDR2 from the germline V gene are SGHNT and YYREEE (reference sequence).

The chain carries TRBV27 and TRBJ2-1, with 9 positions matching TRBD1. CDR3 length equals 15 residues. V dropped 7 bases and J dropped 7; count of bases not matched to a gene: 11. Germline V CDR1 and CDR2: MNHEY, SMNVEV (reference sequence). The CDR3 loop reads CASTQGTGGLNEQFF. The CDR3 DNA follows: TGTGCCAGCACCCAGGGCACAGGGGGCCTGAATGAGCAGTTCTTC.